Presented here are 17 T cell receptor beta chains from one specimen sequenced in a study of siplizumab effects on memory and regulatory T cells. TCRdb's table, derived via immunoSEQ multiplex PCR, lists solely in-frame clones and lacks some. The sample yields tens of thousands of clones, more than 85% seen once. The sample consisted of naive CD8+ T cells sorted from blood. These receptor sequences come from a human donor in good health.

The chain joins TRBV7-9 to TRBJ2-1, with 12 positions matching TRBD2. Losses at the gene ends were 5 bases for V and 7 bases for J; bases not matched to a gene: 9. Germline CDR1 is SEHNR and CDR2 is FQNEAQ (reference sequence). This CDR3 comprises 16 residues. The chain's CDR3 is CASSPRLAGESNEQFF. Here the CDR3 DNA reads TGTGCCAGCAGCCCGAGACTAGCGGGAGAGTCAAATGAGCAGTTCTTC.

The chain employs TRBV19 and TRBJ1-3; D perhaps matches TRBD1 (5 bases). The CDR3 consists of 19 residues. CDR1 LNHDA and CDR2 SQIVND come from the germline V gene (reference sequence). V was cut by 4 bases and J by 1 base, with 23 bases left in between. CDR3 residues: CASSTGPGTGLFSGNTIYF. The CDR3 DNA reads TGTGCCAGTAGTACGGGACCCGGGACGGGGCTCTTTTCTGGAAACACCATATATTTT.

The CDR3 protein is CASSLSPGLGNTIYF. The CDR3 DNA reads TGTGCCAGCAGTTTATCGCCGGGATTAGGAAACACCATATATTTT. The chain joins TRBV27 to TRBJ1-3; no firm D call. CDR1 and CDR2 from the germline V gene are MNHEY and SMNVEV (reference sequence). The CDR3 totals 15 residues. With 0 bases removed from V and 4 bases from J, the gap between germline ends came to 10 bases.

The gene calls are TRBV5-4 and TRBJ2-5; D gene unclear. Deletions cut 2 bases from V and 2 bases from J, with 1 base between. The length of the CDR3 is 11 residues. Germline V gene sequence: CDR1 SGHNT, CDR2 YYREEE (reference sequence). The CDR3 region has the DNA TGTGCCAGCAGCTTACAAGAGACCCAGTACTTC. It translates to CASSLQETQYF. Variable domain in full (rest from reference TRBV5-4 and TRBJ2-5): ETGVTQSPTHLIKTRGQQVTLRCSSQSGHNTVSWYQQALGQGPQFIFQYYREEENGRGNFPPRFSGLQFPNYSSELNVNALELDDSALYLCASSLQETQYFGPGTRLLVL.

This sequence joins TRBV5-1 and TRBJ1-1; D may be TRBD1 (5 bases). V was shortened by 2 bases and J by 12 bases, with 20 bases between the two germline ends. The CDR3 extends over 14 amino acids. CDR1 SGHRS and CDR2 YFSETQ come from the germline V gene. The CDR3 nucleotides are TGCGCCAGCAGCTTAGTAGGGGACCCCCCAGAAACTTTCTTT. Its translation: CASSLVGDPPETFF.

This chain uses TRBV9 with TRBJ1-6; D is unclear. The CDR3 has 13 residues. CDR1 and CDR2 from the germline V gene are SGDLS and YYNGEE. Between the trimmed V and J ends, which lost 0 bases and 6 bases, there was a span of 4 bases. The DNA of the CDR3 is TGTGCCAGCAGCGTAGGGAGTAATTCACCCCTCCACTTT. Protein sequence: CASSVGSNSPLHF.

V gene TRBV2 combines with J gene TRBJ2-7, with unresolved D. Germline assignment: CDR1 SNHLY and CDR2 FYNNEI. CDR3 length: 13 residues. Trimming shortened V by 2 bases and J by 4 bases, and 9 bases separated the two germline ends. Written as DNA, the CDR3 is TGTGCCAGCAGTGAATGGAGACCATACGAGCAGTACTTC. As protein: CASSEWRPYEQYF.

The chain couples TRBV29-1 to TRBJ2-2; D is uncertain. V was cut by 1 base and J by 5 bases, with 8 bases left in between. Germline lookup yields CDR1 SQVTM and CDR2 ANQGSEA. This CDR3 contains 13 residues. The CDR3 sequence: CSVEVGVTGELFF. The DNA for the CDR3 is TGCAGCGTTGAAGTTGGTGTTACCGGGGAGCTGTTTTTT.

CDR3 amino acids: CASSLAPSYEQYF. The DNA of the CDR3 is TGCGCCAGCAGCTTGGCCCCGTCTTACGAGCAGTACTTC. The chain carries TRBV5-1 and TRBJ2-7; D call uncertain. Germline CDR1 SGHRS, CDR2 YFSETQ. The CDR3 totals 13 residues. Trimming removed 0 bases at V and 4 bases at J, with 8 bases between.

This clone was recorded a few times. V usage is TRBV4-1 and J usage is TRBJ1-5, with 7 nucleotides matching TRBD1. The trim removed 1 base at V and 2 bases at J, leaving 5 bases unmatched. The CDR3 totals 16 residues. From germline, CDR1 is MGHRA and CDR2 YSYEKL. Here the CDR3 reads CASSQVSGQGNQPQHF. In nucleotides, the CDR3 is TGCGCCAGCAGCCAAGTATCTGGACAGGGCAATCAGCCCCAGCATTTT.

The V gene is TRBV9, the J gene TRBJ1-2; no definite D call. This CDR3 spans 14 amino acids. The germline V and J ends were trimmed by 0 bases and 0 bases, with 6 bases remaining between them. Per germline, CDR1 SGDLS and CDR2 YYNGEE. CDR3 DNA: TGTGCCAGCAGCGTAGGTGGGCCTAACTATGGCTACACCTTC. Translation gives CASSVGGPNYGYTF.

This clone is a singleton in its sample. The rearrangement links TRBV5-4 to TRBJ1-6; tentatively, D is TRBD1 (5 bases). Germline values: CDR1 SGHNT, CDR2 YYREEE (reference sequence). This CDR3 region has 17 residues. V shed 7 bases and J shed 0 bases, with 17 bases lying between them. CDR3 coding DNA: TGTGCCAGCCGTCGGGGACCGCCGAGCTCCTATAATTCACCCCTCCACTTT. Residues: CASRRGPPSSYNSPLHF.

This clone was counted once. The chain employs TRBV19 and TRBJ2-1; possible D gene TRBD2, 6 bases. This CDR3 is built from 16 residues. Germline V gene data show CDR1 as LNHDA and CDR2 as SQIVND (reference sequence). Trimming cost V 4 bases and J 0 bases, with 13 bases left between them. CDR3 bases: TGTGCCAGTAGTAGGGGAATAGCGGACTCCTACAATGAGCAGTTCTTC. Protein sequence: CASSRGIADSYNEQFF.

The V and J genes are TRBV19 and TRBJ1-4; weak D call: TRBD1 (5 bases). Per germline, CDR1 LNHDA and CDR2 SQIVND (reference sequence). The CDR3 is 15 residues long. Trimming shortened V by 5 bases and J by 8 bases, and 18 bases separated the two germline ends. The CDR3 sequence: CASSPPGQLGEKLFF. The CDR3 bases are TGTGCCAGTAGTCCCCCGGGGCAGCTCGGAGAAAAACTGTTTTTT. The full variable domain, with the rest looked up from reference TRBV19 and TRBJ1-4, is DGGITQSPKYLFRKEGQNVTLSCEQNLNHDAMYWYRQDPGQGLRLIYYSQIVNDFQKGDIAEGYSVSREKKESFPLTVTSAQKNPTAFYLCASSPPGQLGEKLFFGSGTQLSVL.

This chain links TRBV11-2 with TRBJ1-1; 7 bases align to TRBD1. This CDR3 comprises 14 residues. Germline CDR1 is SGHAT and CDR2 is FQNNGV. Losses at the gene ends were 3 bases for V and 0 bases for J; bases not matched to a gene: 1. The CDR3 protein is CASSLTGMNTEAFF. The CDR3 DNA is TGTGCCAGCAGCTTGACAGGGATGAACACTGAAGCTTTCTTT. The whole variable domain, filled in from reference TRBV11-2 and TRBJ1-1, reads EAGVAQSPRYKIIEKRQSVAFWCNPISGHATLYWYQQILGQGPKLLIQFQNNGVVDDSQLPKDRFSAERLKGVDSTLKIQPAKLEDSAVYLCASSLTGMNTEAFFGQGTRLTVV.

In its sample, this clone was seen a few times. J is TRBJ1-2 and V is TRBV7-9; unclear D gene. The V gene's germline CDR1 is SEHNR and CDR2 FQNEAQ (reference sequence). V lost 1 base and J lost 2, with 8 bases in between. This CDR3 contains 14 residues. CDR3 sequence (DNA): TGTGCCAGCAGCTTAGGTCCGTGGAACTATGGCTACACCTTC. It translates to CASSLGPWNYGYTF.

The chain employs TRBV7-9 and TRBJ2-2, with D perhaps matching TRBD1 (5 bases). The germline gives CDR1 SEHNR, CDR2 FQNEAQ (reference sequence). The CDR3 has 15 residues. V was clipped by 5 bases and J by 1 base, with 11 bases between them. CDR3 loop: CASSPPTGNTGELFF. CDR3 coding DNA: TGTGCCAGCAGCCCGCCAACAGGGAACACCGGGGAGCTGTTTTTT.